Shown below are 28 T cell receptor beta chains from a single sample sequenced in a study of human T cells and chemical hapten exposure. Time point indicated: patch test 2, 6 weeks after DPC sensitization. Specified treatment: therapeutic diphenylcyclopropenone sensitization with weekly scalp DPC. Each CDR3 protein gets one entry after TCRdb re-called the RACE reads with MiXCR. Of fewer than 80,000 distinct CDR3 sequences in the sample, 10% were seen once. The material was whole blood, obtained in connection with sensitization to the hapten diphenylcyclopropenone (DPC). The receptor set was obtained from a woman in her 50s with alopecia areata. Some clones in this sample may be carry-over from other donors' samples.

This clonotype was picked up a small number of times. CDR3 sequence (DNA): TGTGCCAGCAGTTACTCGGACAGCAACTACGAGCAGTACTTC. Its translation is CASSYSDSNYEQYF. The V call is TRBV6-6, the J call TRBJ2-7; tentative D call: TRBD1 (6 bases). Germline CDR1 reads MNHNY; CDR2 reads SVGAGI (reference sequence). The CDR3 length is 14 residues. V was pared by 0 bases and J by 3 bases, with 9 bases between.

This sequence joins TRBV7-3 and TRBJ2-2, with TRBD2 identical over 10 bases. V was clipped by 4 bases and J by 3 bases; unmatched bases: 2. The CDR3 length is 15 residues. Germline-derived CDR1 and CDR2 are SGHTA and FQGTGA. The CDR3 region has the DNA TGTGCCAGCAGCTCGGGACTAGCGCACACCGGGGAGCTGTTTTTT. Its translation: CASSSGLAHTGELFF.

This clonotype was counted many times. V and J are TRBV29-1 and TRBJ2-5; unclear D gene. The CDR3 length is 13 residues. Trimming removed 4 bases from V and 2 bases from J, with 11 bases in between. Germline CDR1 is SQVTM and CDR2 is ANQGSEA. In DNA, the CDR3 is TGCAGCGTTGTCGAAGCCGGACAAGAGACCCAGTACTTC. Its translation: CSVVEAGQETQYF.

This clonotype came up many times. This chain joins TRBV29-1 and TRBJ2-3, with D unclear. The CDR3 length is 12 residues. Trimming removed 4 bases from V and 4 bases from J, with 9 bases in between. Per germline, CDR1 SQVTM and CDR2 ANQGSEA. The CDR3 reads CSVGINADTQYF. The CDR3 bases are TGCAGCGTTGGGATTAACGCAGATACGCAGTATTTT.

The chain combines TRBV7-2 with TRBJ2-5; 15 bases are shared with TRBD2. CDR3 size: 17 residues. V shed 4 bases and J 5 bases; nucleotides not matched to a gene: 8. Germline assignment: CDR1 SGHTA and CDR2 FQGNSA. The CDR3 DNA follows: TGTGCCAGCAGCTCGGGACTAGCGGGAGGATCTGGGGAGACCCAGTACTTC. It translates to CASSSGLAGGSGETQYF.

In this sample, this clonotype turned up a few times. CDR3 coding DNA: TGTGCCAGCAGGCGTACTCCGGGCCCAAGGGGCACTGAAGCTTTCTTT. It is translated as CASRRTPGPRGTEAFF. The rearrangement links TRBV7-2 to TRBJ1-1; maybe TRBD1 (5 bases). V gave up 6 bases and J gave up 4 bases, with 21 bases separating them. The germline gives CDR1 SGHTA, CDR2 FQGNSA. This CDR3 spans 16 amino acids.

At least ten counts were recorded for this clonotype. J is TRBJ1-1 and V is TRBV20-1; no definite D call. Germline CDR1 is DFQATT and CDR2 is SNEGSKA (reference sequence). The V end was cut by 3 bases, the J end by 2 bases, with 16 bases between. This CDR3 has 15 residues. The CDR3 here is CSARHGEAFNTEAFF. In DNA, the CDR3 is TGCAGTGCTAGGCATGGGGAGGCCTTCAACACTGAAGCTTTCTTT.

This clonotype showed up just a few times. CDR3 residues: CASTTTRTSGSFHEQYF. In DNA, the CDR3 is TGTGCCAGCACCACAACCCGGACTAGCGGGAGTTTCCACGAGCAGTACTTC. This chain joins TRBV6-1 and TRBJ2-7; 13 nucleotides line up with TRBD2. The CDR3 is 17 residues long. Germline V lookup: CDR1 MNHNS, CDR2 SASEGT. The J segment lost 5 bases and the V segment lost 7 bases, leaving 14 bases of the junction unmatched.

This sequence joins TRBV5-1 and TRBJ1-1; 8 bases line up with TRBD1. From germline, CDR1 is SGHRS and CDR2 YFSETQ. CDR3 length equals 16 residues. With V trimmed by 4 bases and J by 2 bases, 10 bases remained unmatched. Here the CDR3 reads CASSLLPGTGNTEAFF. The CDR3 DNA reads as TGCGCCAGCAGCCTACTCCCGGGGACAGGAAACACTGAAGCTTTCTTT. The variable domain in full, completed from reference TRBV5-1 and TRBJ1-1, reads KAGVTQTPRYLIKTRGQQVTLSCSPISGHRSVSWYQQTPGQGLQFLFEYFSETQRNKGNFPGRFSGRQFSNSRSEMNVSTLELGDSALYLCASSLLPGTGNTEAFFGQGTRLTVV.

This clonotype came up many times. V gene TRBV18 combines with J gene TRBJ1-1; a weak D match, TRBD1 (5 bases). The V end lost 1 base, the J end lost 10 bases, and 10 bases lay between the germline ends. CDR3 length equals 12 residues. Germline V gene sequence: CDR1 KGHSH, CDR2 LQKENI. CDR3 bases: TGTGCCAGCTCACCACTGGTGGGGGTAGCTTTCTTT. This codes for CASSPLVGVAFF.

The table lists this clonotype with many counts. V gene TRBV25-1 combines with J gene TRBJ1-1; TRBD1 agrees at 7 bases. This CDR3 has 15 amino acids. Germline values: CDR1 MGHDK, CDR2 SYGVNS. V was pared by 1 base and J by 4 bases, with 6 bases of the junction left unmatched. The CDR3 loop reads CASSESGGGGTEAFF. DNA for the CDR3: TGTGCCAGCAGTGAATCAGGGGGAGGTGGCACTGAAGCTTTCTTT.

This clonotype has at least ten counts. CDR3 in amino acids: CASSELYSYNEQFF. As DNA, the CDR3 is TGTGCCAGCAGTGAACTGTATTCCTACAATGAGCAGTTCTTC. The rearrangement joins TRBV6-1 to TRBJ2-1; no clear D. In germline, CDR1 is MNHNS, CDR2 SASEGT. The V end lost 2 bases, the J end lost 1 base, and 6 bases lay between the germline ends. CDR3 size: 14 residues.

This chain uses TRBV19 with TRBJ2-5, with D hard to call. Between the trimmed V and J ends, which lost 5 bases and 1 base, there was a span of 8 bases. Germline assignment: CDR1 LNHDA and CDR2 SQIVND (reference sequence). This CDR3 comprises 13 residues. The CDR3 protein is CASSGDIQETQYF. The DNA for the CDR3 is TGTGCCAGTAGTGGGGATATCCAAGAGACCCAGTACTTC.

The rearrangement uses TRBV20-1 and TRBJ2-1; 9 positions match TRBD2. The length of the CDR3 is 16 residues. Trimming took 0 bases from V and 5 from J; bases not matched to a gene: 8. Germline lookup yields CDR1 DFQATT and CDR2 SNEGSKA (reference sequence). Here the CDR3 DNA reads TGCAGTGCTAGAGATGTGACTAGCGGAGTCAACAATGAGCAGTTCTTC. Its protein is CSARDVTSGVNNEQFF.

This clonotype was observed many times. CDR3 region: CASSESPGYTEAFF. CDR3 coding DNA: TGTGCCAGCAGTGAAAGCCCGGGGTATACTGAAGCTTTCTTT. The chain combines TRBV6-1 with TRBJ1-1; D is undetermined. The CDR3 has 14 amino acids. The V gene lost 2 bases and the J gene lost 5 bases, with 12 bases spanning the gap. CDR1 and CDR2 from the germline V gene are MNHNS and SASEGT.

This clonotype was observed a few times. V is TRBV20-1 and J is TRBJ2-1; TRBD1 matches 8 bases. The CDR3 covers 15 residues. Germline CDR1 is DFQATT and CDR2 is SNEGSKA (reference sequence). The V and J ends lost 3 bases and 6 bases, in that order; junction bases with no gene match: 10. The CDR3 loop reads CSASPGTGPGNEQFF. CDR3 coding DNA: TGCAGTGCTAGCCCCGGGACAGGACCAGGCAATGAGCAGTTCTTC.

This clonotype was observed a few times. The chain recombines TRBV20-1 with TRBJ2-1; perhaps TRBD2 as D (5 bases). The length of the CDR3 is 16 residues. The germline V gene has CDR1 DFQATT and CDR2 SNEGSKA (reference sequence). V lost 0 bases, J lost 1 base, and 13 bases lay in between. The CDR3 region has the DNA TGCAGTGCTAGAGATACCCGGGGAGCTTCCTACAATGAGCAGTTCTTC. This gives the protein CSARDTRGASYNEQFF.

The J gene is TRBJ2-3, the V gene TRBV11-3; perhaps TRBD1 as D (6 bases). The V gene lost 4 bases and the J gene lost 9 bases, with 14 bases spanning the gap. Germline-derived CDR1 and CDR2 are SGHNT and YENEEA. This CDR3 comprises 13 residues. DNA of the CDR3: TGTGCCAGCAGCTCACCCCGGACAGTGACGCAGTATTTT. It encodes CASSSPRTVTQYF. The variable domain in full, with the rest retrieved from reference TRBV11-3 and TRBJ2-3, is EAGVVQSPRYKIIEKKQPVAFWCNPISGHNTLYWYLQNLGQGPELLIRYENEEAVDDSQLPKDRFSAERLKGVDSTLKIQPAELGDSAVYLCASSSPRTVTQYFGPGTRLTVL.

This clonotype was counted ten times or more. This chain connects TRBV24-1 to TRBJ1-5; no clear D. The germline V gene has CDR1 KGHDR and CDR2 SFDVKD. This CDR3 spans 16 amino acids. V lost 12 bases and J 0 bases, leaving 20 bases between the germline ends. This chain's CDR3 is CAVSLRNFDSNQPQHF. CDR3 sequence (DNA): TGTGCCGTCTCACTCAGAAACTTCGATAGCAATCAGCCCCAGCATTTT.

This clonotype came up many times. The rearrangement uses TRBV29-1 and TRBJ1-1; the D gene is possibly TRBD1 (6 bases). The CDR3 loop spans 12 amino acids. V was shortened by 6 bases and J by 5 bases, with 13 bases between the two germline ends. Per germline, CDR1 SQVTM and CDR2 ANQGSEA. CDR3 sequence: CSVQGIGTEAFF. CDR3 DNA: TGCAGCGTACAGGGTATTGGGACTGAAGCTTTCTTT.

This clonotype was found many times. J is TRBJ2-3 and V is TRBV12-3 or TRBV12-4, with D possibly matching TRBD2 (5 bases). The V end lost 2 bases, the J end lost 6 bases, and 12 bases lay between the germline ends. The CDR3 extends over 14 amino acids. Here the CDR3 DNA reads TGTGCCAGCAGTTTAAGTCGGGGTTTGGATACGCAGTATTTT. It codes for CASSLSRGLDTQYF.

This clonotype has a count of ten or more. This chain connects TRBV11-2 to TRBJ1-3, with TRBD1 matching 7 bases. The CDR3 contains 14 residues. Trimming removed 8 bases from V and 5 bases from J; junction bases left unmatched: 9. CDR1 is SGHAT, CDR2 FQNNGV, per germline. The CDR3 spells CASSFRGNRNTIYF. The CDR3 nucleotides are TGTGCCAGCTCATTCAGGGGGAACAGAAACACCATATATTTT.

This clonotype turned up a few times. The chain carries TRBV7-9 and TRBJ2-2, with 8 positions matching TRBD2. Trimming took 5 bases from V and 8 from J; bases not matched to a gene: 13. The CDR3 spans 16 residues. Germline assignment: CDR1 SEHNR and CDR2 FQNEAQ (reference sequence). CDR3 nucleotides: TGTGCCAGCAGCCGAGAAGCGGGGGCGCTCCGAGGGGAGCTGTTTTTT. Amino acid sequence: CASSREAGALRGELFF.

The rearrangement links TRBV20-1 to TRBJ1-1; D unclear. Trimming pared 6 bases from V and 1 base from J, leaving 9 bases between. Germline V gives CDR1 DFQATT, CDR2 SNEGSKA (reference sequence). The CDR3 has 12 amino acids. The CDR3 is CSASWSNTEAFF. The CDR3 region has the DNA TGCAGTGCGAGCTGGTCGAACACTGAAGCTTTCTTT.

The genes are TRBV29-1 and TRBJ2-5; 10 positions agree with TRBD2. The CDR3 spans 13 residues. V shed 4 bases, J shed 2 bases, and the junction held 1 base outside the gene matches. Germline lookup yields CDR1 SQVTM and CDR2 ANQGSEA. The CDR3 protein is CSVVGLAQETQYF. As DNA, the CDR3 is TGCAGCGTTGTGGGACTAGCGCAAGAGACCCAGTACTTC.

This clonotype was counted ten times or more. The chain recombines TRBV6-6 with TRBJ2-3; 12 nucleotides agree with TRBD1. The V segment lost 6 bases and the J segment 1 base; nucleotides outside the gene matches: 8. Per germline, CDR1 MNHNY and CDR2 SVGAGI (reference sequence). This CDR3 region has 17 residues. CDR3 bases: TGTGCCAGCAGCGGGGACAGGGGGCCGGTAGGCACAGATACGCAGTATTTT. Protein: CASSGDRGPVGTDTQYF.

A few counts support this clonotype. This chain joins TRBV5-1 and TRBJ2-1, with D possibly TRBD1 on 5 matching bases. The germline gives CDR1 SGHRS, CDR2 YFSETQ. V dropped 0 bases and J dropped 7 bases, with 11 bases sitting between them. The CDR3 has 14 amino acids. The DNA for the CDR3 is TGCGCCAGCAGCTTGGCGGCAGGGATAAATGAGCAGTTCTTC. This codes for CASSLAAGINEQFF. Based on the CDR3 plus reference TRBV5-1 and TRBJ2-1, the full variable domain is KAGVTQTPRYLIKTRGQQVTLSCSPISGHRSVSWYQQTPGQGLQFLFEYFSETQRNKGNFPGRFSGRQFSNSRSEMNVSTLELGDSALYLCASSLAAGINEQFFGPGTRLTVL.

The sample holds many counts of this clonotype. V and J are TRBV12-5 and TRBJ2-2, with D perhaps TRBD1 (6 bases). CDR3 length equals 16 residues. Germline V CDR1 and CDR2: LGHNT, FRNRAP. V lost 1 base and J lost 3, with 12 bases in between. The CDR3 loop reads CASGLGTVTYTGELFF. CDR3 nucleotides: TGTGCTAGTGGTTTGGGGACAGTTACTTACACCGGGGAGCTGTTTTTT.